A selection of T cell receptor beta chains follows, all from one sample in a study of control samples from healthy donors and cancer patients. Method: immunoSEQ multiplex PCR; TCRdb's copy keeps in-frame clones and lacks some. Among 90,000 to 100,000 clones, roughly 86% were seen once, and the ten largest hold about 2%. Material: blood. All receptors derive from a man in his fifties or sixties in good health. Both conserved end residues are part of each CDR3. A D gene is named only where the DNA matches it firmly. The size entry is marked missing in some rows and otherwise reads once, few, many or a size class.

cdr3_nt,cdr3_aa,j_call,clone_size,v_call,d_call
TGCGCCAGCAGTGAAACTCTGGCCCCCCAGTTCTTC,CASSETLAPQFF,TRBJ2-1,-,TRBV10-2,-
TGTGCCAGCAGGGGGGCTGCGGGACCCCCCTACGAGCAGTACTTC,CASRGAAGPPYEQYF,TRBJ2-7,once,TRBV27,-
TGTGCCAGCAGCTTAGACGGAAGCTCCTACGAGCAGTACTTC,CASSLDGSSYEQYF,TRBJ2-7,-,TRBV7-2,-
TGTGCCAGCAGTGAAGGGGCGAGGGGGAGGGAGACCCAGTACTTC,CASSEGARGRETQYF,TRBJ2-5,-,TRBV25-1,-
TGTGCCAGCAGACGATCCGGGACAGCTAGCAATCAGCCCCAGCATTTT,CASRRSGTASNQPQHF,TRBJ1-5,-,TRBV6-6,TRBD1
TGTGCCAGCAGCTTGAACAGGGGGCGGAATTCACCCCTCCACTTT,CASSLNRGRNSPLHF,TRBJ1-6,-,TRBV5-5,TRBD1
TGTGCCAGCAGCCCCAATAGCGGGGGGGGATTTAATGAGCAGTTCTTC,CASSPNSGGGFNEQFF,TRBJ2-1,-,TRBV11-2,TRBD2
TGTGCCAGCAGCGTTCAGGGGACCTCCTACAATGAGCAGTTCTTC,CASSVQGTSYNEQFF,TRBJ2-1,-,TRBV7-2,-
TGCGCCAGCAGCCCCCAGACTAGCGGGGGCGGGGAGACCCAGTACTTC,CASSPQTSGGGETQYF,TRBJ2-5,-,TRBV5-1,TRBD2
TGTGCCAGCTCACCAGTTCTAGCGGGGGGCGGCACAGATACGCAGTATTTT,CASSPVLAGGGTDTQYF,TRBJ2-3,-,TRBV18,TRBD2
TGTGCCAGCAGCCCACCCGGCAGTTCACCCCTCCACTTT,CASSPPGSSPLHF,TRBJ1-6,-,TRBV11-3,-
TGTGCCAGCACCCGGACTGCGTTACGCACCGGGGAGCTGTTTTTT,CASTRTALRTGELFF,TRBJ2-2,once,TRBV27,-
TGTGCCACCAGCAGAGACAGAGTCTACGAGCAGTACTTC,CATSRDRVYEQYF,TRBJ2-7,-,TRBV15,-
TGTGCCAGCAGTGCAGGGACAGTGGCTGGCTACACCTTC,CASSAGTVAGYTF,TRBJ1-2,-,TRBV2,TRBD1
TGTGCCAGTAGTGTTGGACAGGGCTATGGCTACACCTTC,CASSVGQGYGYTF,TRBJ1-2,-,TRBV19,TRBD1
TGTGCCAGCAGCGCCTTAGAGACCCAGTACTTC,CASSALETQYF,TRBJ2-5,-,TRBV5-5,-
TGTGCCAGCAGTTCCGACCGCCCCCCCTACAATGAGCAGTTCTTC,CASSSDRPPYNEQFF,TRBJ2-1,-,TRBV28,-
TGTGCCAGCAGTGAACCCTACTCCTACTCCTACGAGCAGTACTTC,CASSEPYSYSYEQYF,TRBJ2-7,-,TRBV6-1,-
TGTGCCAGCAGCCCCCCTGACAGTCCCTACGAGCAGTACTTC,CASSPPDSPYEQYF,TRBJ2-7,-,TRBV28,-
TGCGCCAGCAGCTTTGGTTCGGGACAGGGGCCTACCGAGCAGTACTTC,CASSFGSGQGPTEQYF,TRBJ2-7,-,TRBV5-1,TRBD1
TGTGCCAGCAGCTTAGTAGGGGGGGATCGGAATCAGCCCCAGCATTTT,CASSLVGGDRNQPQHF,TRBJ1-5,-,TRBV7-2,-
TGCGCCAGCAGCCTCAACCTCCCCTCAGGGGGCTCGATGGATGGCTACACCTTC,CASSLNLPSGGSMDGYTF,TRBJ1-2,once,TRBV4-1,TRBD1
TGTGCCAGCAGCCACGGGGGGCCGGGGAACGAGCAGTACTTC,CASSHGGPGNEQYF,TRBJ2-7,-,TRBV11-3,-
TGTGCCAGCAGCGCCGGGACAGGGAATCAGCCCCAGCATTTT,CASSAGTGNQPQHF,TRBJ1-5,-,TRBV11-2,TRBD1
TGTGCCAGCAGTGGGACAGCCGGCCGAGCTTTCTTT,CASSGTAGRAFF,TRBJ1-1,-,TRBV9,TRBD1
TGCAGCGTTGGAGAGGCTGGGCAATACGAGCAGTACTTC,CSVGEAGQYEQYF,TRBJ2-7,-,TRBV29-1,-
TGTGCCTGGAGTGCGGCAGGTAGGGCTTTCTTT,CAWSAAGRAFF,TRBJ1-1,-,TRBV30,-
TGTGCCAGCAGAGAGAGGGGTTTGAGCGGCTACACCTTC,CASRERGLSGYTF,TRBJ1-2,once,TRBV12-3/TRBV12-4,-
TGTGCCACTAAGCCTGCGGGGGACAGCGTCACTGAAGCTTTCTTT,CATKPAGDSVTEAFF,TRBJ1-1,-,TRBV6-6,TRBD1
TGTGCCAGTTGCGGACAGGGCGGTCGTGTCCAGCTGTTTTTT,CASCGQGGRVQLFF,TRBJ2-2,-,TRBV19,TRBD1
TGCGCCAGCAGACCCCTCGGACACCGCAATTCACCCCTCCACTTT,CASRPLGHRNSPLHF,TRBJ1-6,-,TRBV10-1,-
TGTGCCAGCAGCTCCTCTGGACTAGCGGGAACTCCGGGGGAGACCCAGTACTTC,CASSSSGLAGTPGETQYF,TRBJ2-5,-,TRBV3-1/TRBV3-2,TRBD2
TGTGCCAGCAGTATAACCGGGACCTCCTACAATGAGCAGTTCTTC,CASSITGTSYNEQFF,TRBJ2-1,-,TRBV6-6,-
TGTGCCAGCAGCAACCGGGACCCCCCTTACGAGCAGTACTTC,CASSNRDPPYEQYF,TRBJ2-7,-,TRBV7-6,-
TGTGCCAGCAGTCGGACCGAGAATGGGGAGCAGTACTTC,CASSRTENGEQYF,TRBJ2-7,-,TRBV12-3/TRBV12-4,-
TGTGCCAGCAGCTTAGTCGTCGGGATCCTGAACACCGGGGAGCTGTTTTTT,CASSLVVGILNTGELFF,TRBJ2-2,-,TRBV5-6,-
TGCAGTGCTCAAAGTCGGGAGCAGTACTTC,CSAQSREQYF,TRBJ2-7,few,TRBV20-1,-
TGTGCCAGCAGCGTTGGGGTGGGTTACGAGCAGTACTTC,CASSVGVGYEQYF,TRBJ2-7,-,TRBV9,-
TGTGCCAGCAAAAGCAACTACGAGCAGTACTTC,CASKSNYEQYF,TRBJ2-7,-,TRBV28,-
TGCGCCAGCAGAGCGGGGGGGATATACAATGAGCAGTTCTTC,CASRAGGIYNEQFF,TRBJ2-1,-,TRBV5-1,TRBD2
TGTGCCAGCAGCATGGGTCGCACAGATACGCAGTATTTT,CASSMGRTDTQYF,TRBJ2-3,-,TRBV11-3,-
TGCGCCAGCAGCCAAGCGCCGGGACAGGGAGAAAAACTGTTTTTT,CASSQAPGQGEKLFF,TRBJ1-4,-,TRBV4-1,TRBD1
TGTGCCAGCAGCGAGAGATGGGGGAACACTGAAGCTTTCTTT,CASSERWGNTEAFF,TRBJ1-1,-,TRBV7-9,-
TGTGCCAGCAGCTTAGTGAGGCGTCCCGGGGAGCTGTTTTTT,CASSLVRRPGELFF,TRBJ2-2,-,TRBV11-2,-
TGTGCCAGCAGCTTCCGGGAAGAAGGAGTTGAAGCTTTCTTT,CASSFREEGVEAFF,TRBJ1-1,-,TRBV7-9,-
TGTGCCAGCAGTTCGACAGGGGTAGTCGGCAATCAGCCCCAGCATTTT,CASSSTGVVGNQPQHF,TRBJ1-5,-,TRBV6-6,TRBD1
TGCGCCAGCAGCCAGCCCGGGAGAGAGACCCAGTACTTC,CASSQPGRETQYF,TRBJ2-5,few,TRBV5-1,-
TGCAGCGTCGATCTTCTAAGCACAGATACGCAGTATTTT,CSVDLLSTDTQYF,TRBJ2-3,-,TRBV29-1,-
TGTGCCAGCGGGGTTATGGATACGCAGTATTTT,CASGVMDTQYF,TRBJ2-3,-,TRBV7-8,-
TGTGCTAGTGGTTTCTCCAACTATGGCTACACCTTC,CASGFSNYGYTF,TRBJ1-2,few,TRBV12-5,-
TGTGCCAGCAGCTTAGTAGGCGAGCAGTACTTC,CASSLVGEQYF,TRBJ2-7,-,TRBV11-2,-
TGTGCCAGCAGCCAAGGACTAGCGGATACCCTTGCCTACGAGCAGTACTTC,CASSQGLADTLAYEQYF,TRBJ2-7,-,TRBV3-1/TRBV3-2,TRBD2
TGTGCCAGCAGCCTCGACAGGGGAGGTCAGCCCCAGCATTTT,CASSLDRGGQPQHF,TRBJ1-5,-,TRBV7-8,TRBD1
TGTGCCAGCAGTCCACAGGGGTGGTCTGGGGCCAACGTCCTGACTTTC,CASSPQGWSGANVLTF,TRBJ2-6,once,TRBV2,TRBD1